Listed below are T cell receptor beta chains from one sample, sequenced in a study of blood T cell repertoires in COVID-19. TCRdb's table, derived via immunoSEQ multiplex PCR, lists solely in-frame clones and lacks some. The data hold roughly 100,000 clones, with roughly 80% observed a single time. The sequencing sample was made of peripheral blood. Receptor source: a woman aged 70-85 years with acute or convalescent COVID-19. Both conserved end residues are part of each CDR3. Fields, in order: V gene, J gene, CDR3 protein.

V: TRBV30; J: TRBJ1-5; CDR3: CAWSVQASNQPQHF
V: TRBV5-6; J: TRBJ2-1; CDR3: CASSLQGRPFSNEQFF
V: TRBV18; J: TRBJ2-7; CDR3: CASSPHRDHEQYF
V: TRBV4-3; J: TRBJ1-1; CDR3: CASSQAVPGEGTEAFF
V: TRBV9; J: TRBJ2-3; CDR3: CASSPGLAGVWSTQYF
V: TRBV5-8; J: TRBJ2-1; CDR3: CASSVVGLSYNEQFF
V: TRBV25-1; J: TRBJ1-2; CDR3: CASSEIGTGLYGYTF
V: TRBV6-5; J: TRBJ1-2; CDR3: CASSPDSFNYGYTF
V: TRBV28; J: TRBJ2-1; CDR3: CASTGSGASSYNEQFF
V: TRBV7-9; J: TRBJ2-1; CDR3: CASSKGAGGRNEQFF
V: TRBV18; J: TRBJ2-7; CDR3: CASSPEGDSYEQYF
V: TRBV25-1; J: TRBJ1-3; CDR3: CASSAQAGNTIYF
V: TRBV6-5; J: TRBJ2-5; CDR3: CASTIAGGPEETQYF
V: TRBV3-1/TRBV3-2; J: TRBJ2-5; CDR3: CASSPPYETQYF
V: TRBV27; J: TRBJ1-1; CDR3: CASSLSGVGTEAFF
V: TRBV6-1; J: TRBJ1-2; CDR3: CASSEAPGEGYGYTF
V: TRBV10-1; J: TRBJ2-1; CDR3: CASSAASGAFEQFF